The rows below give T cell receptor beta chains drawn from one sample of a study of cytomegalovirus exposure and HLA in healthy donors. Clones were sequenced by immunoSEQ multiplex PCR, and TCRdb holds only the in-frame ones, with some missing. Its table lists about 130,000 clones. Sequenced: PBMCs. Receptors were obtained from a man in his late teens or twenties in good health and CMV-seronegative. Both conserved end residues are part of each CDR3. D genes are given only for firm matches.

d_call j_call v_call cdr3_nt cdr3_aa
. TRBJ1-1 TRBV6-5 TGTGCCAGCAGGGACTGGGGATCCCTGAACACTGAAGCTTTCTTT CASRDWGSLNTEAFF
. TRBJ1-1 TRBV6-5 TGTGCCAGCGTAATAACTGAAGCTTTCTTT CASVITEAFF
TRBD1 TRBJ1-2 TRBV4-1 TGCGCCAGCAGCTCTAGACAGGGGATGTTTGGCTACACCTTC CASSSRQGMFGYTF
. TRBJ1-1 TRBV9 TGTGCCAGCAGCGTAGGAGGGCGTTTGAACACTGAAGCTTTCTTT CASSVGGRLNTEAFF
TRBD2 TRBJ2-7 TRBV2 TGTGCCAGCAGTGAAGGGACTAGCGGGAGACGCGAGCAGTACTTC CASSEGTSGRREQYF
. TRBJ1-5 TRBV30 TGTGCCTGGAGACGGAGTGCGGGCAATCAGCCCCAGCATTTT CAWRRSAGNQPQHF
. TRBJ2-1 TRBV15 TGTGCCACCAGCAGAGGGAGTGAAGCGTCCGAGCAGTTCTTC CATSRGSEASEQFF
TRBD2 TRBJ2-5 TRBV5-1 TGCGCCAGCAGCTTGAGCGGGAGAGAGACCCAGTACTTC CASSLSGRETQYF
TRBD1 TRBJ1-5 TRBV2 TGTGCCAGCAGATACGACAGGGGGCACAATCAGCCCCAGCATTTT CASRYDRGHNQPQHF
. TRBJ2-1 TRBV18 TGTGCCAGCTCACCTCCTAACTACAATGAGCAGTTCTTC CASSPPNYNEQFF
TRBD2 TRBJ2-1 TRBV5-4 TGTGCCAGCAGCTTGGGGGATAGCGGGGTCTACAATGAGCAGTTCTTC CASSLGDSGVYNEQFF
. TRBJ2-5 TRBV7-9 TGTGCCAGCAGCCCCAATGTGGAGACCCAGTACTTC CASSPNVETQYF